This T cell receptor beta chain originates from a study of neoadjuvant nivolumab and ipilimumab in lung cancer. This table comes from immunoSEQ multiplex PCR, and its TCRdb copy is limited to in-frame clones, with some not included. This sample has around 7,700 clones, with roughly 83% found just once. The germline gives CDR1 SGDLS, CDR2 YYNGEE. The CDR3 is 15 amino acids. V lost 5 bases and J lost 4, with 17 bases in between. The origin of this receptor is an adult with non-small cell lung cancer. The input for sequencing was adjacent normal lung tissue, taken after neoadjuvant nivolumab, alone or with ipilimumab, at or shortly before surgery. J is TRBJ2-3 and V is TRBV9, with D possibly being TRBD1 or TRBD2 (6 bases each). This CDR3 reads CASRRGATPADTQYF. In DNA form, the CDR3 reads TGTGCCAGCAGGAGGGGGGCTACCCCCGCAGATACGCAGTATTTT.